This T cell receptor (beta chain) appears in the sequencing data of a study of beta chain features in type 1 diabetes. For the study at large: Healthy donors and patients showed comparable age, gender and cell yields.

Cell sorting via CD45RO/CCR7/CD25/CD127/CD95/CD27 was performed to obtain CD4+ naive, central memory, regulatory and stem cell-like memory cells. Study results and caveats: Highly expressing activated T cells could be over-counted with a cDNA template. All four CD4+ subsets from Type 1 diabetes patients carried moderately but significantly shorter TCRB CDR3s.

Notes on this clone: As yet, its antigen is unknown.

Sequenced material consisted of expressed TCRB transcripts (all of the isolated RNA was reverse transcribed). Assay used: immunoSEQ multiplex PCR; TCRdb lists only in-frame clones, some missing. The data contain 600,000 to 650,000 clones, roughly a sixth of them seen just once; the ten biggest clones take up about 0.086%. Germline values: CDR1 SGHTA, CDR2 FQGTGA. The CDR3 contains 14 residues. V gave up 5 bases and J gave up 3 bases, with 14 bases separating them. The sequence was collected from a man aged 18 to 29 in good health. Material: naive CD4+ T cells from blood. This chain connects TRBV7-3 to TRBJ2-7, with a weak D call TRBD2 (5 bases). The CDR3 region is CASSPTAGNYEQYF. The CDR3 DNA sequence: TGTGCCAGCAGCCCAACCGCCGGGAACTACGAGCAGTACTTC.